This T cell receptor (beta chain) was sequenced during a study of cytomegalovirus exposure and HLA in healthy donors. There are 11 residues in the CDR3. The germline V gene has CDR1 MNHEY and CDR2 SMNVEV (reference sequence). Trimming took 4 bases from V and 6 from J, leaving 4 bases between them. Measured with immunoSEQ multiplex PCR; TCRdb has only the in-frame clones, and not every one. In the table there are some 140,000 clones, around four fifths of which are singletons. The chain combines TRBV27 with TRBJ1-5; no firm D call. The sequencing sample was made of PBMCs. The receptor comes from a man aged 25 to 40 in good health and CMV-seropositive. CDR3 residues: CASSYSQPQHF. CDR3 sequence (DNA): TGTGCCAGCAGTTACAGTCAGCCCCAGCATTTT.